Following are 24 T cell receptor beta chains from one sample sequenced in a study of a mutant IDH1 vaccine in newly diagnosed glioma. Libraries were prepared by immunoSEQ multiplex PCR; TCRdb keeps only in-frame clonotypes and omits some of them. This sample has tens of thousands of clones, with roughly 84% found just once. As to time point: week 11, during vaccination. Vaccination comprised doses that each held 300 ug of mutant IDH1 20-mer peptide, plus topical imiquimod. Their target antigens are unknown. Sequences were derived from PBMCs, sampled from a glioma patient whose treatment included an IDH1 peptide vaccine. The receptors were gathered from a man aged 35 to 55 with glioma.

In regard to this clone: At one of its ends the junction is not consistent with the germline gene, which may arise from a read error. V and J are TRBV14 and TRBJ2-5, with 7 bases that match TRBD2. Germline V gene lookup returns CDR1 SGHDN and CDR2 FVKESK. The CDR3 is 13 amino acids. CDR3 in amino acids: CASSQVHGRIRDF. CDR3 bases: TGTGCCAGCAGCCAAGTACACGGGAGGATAAGGGACTTC.

The chain joins TRBV27 to TRBJ1-5; D ambiguous. This CDR3 comprises 13 residues. Germline CDR1 MNHEY, CDR2 SMNVEV (reference sequence). V dropped 0 bases and J dropped 7 bases, with 7 bases sitting between them. This chain's CDR3 is CASSLSPLQPQHF. CDR3 DNA sequence: TGTGCCAGCAGTTTATCGCCCCTCCAGCCCCAGCATTTT.

This chain joins TRBV5-5 and TRBJ2-2; D remains unclear. This CDR3 region has 14 residues. The ends were cut back, 1 base at V and 2 bases at J, with 6 bases in the middle. Germline CDR1 and CDR2: SGHKS and YYEKEE (reference sequence). The CDR3 DNA reads TGTGCCAGCAGCTTGACTATAAACACCGGGGAGCTGTTTTTT. Translated: CASSLTINTGELFF.

V and J are TRBV5-4 and TRBJ2-2; no firm D call. The V and J ends lost 3 bases and 9 bases respectively, with 15 bases between them. In germline, CDR1 is SGHNT, CDR2 YYREEE (reference sequence). This CDR3 is 14 amino acids long. The CDR3 here is CASSSLMDHRELFF. For the CDR3, the DNA is TGTGCCAGCAGCTCCCTCATGGATCACCGGGAGCTGTTTTTT.

V usage is TRBV19 and J usage is TRBJ2-1; 7 bases are shared with TRBD2. Germline trimming cut 2 bases from V and 4 bases from J; bases unmatched to any gene: 17. The CDR3 totals 19 residues. CDR1 and CDR2 (germline): LNHDA, SQIVND (reference sequence). CDR3 in amino acids: CASSIRGLRPEKDYNEQFF. For the CDR3, the DNA is TGTGCCAGTAGTATACGGGGACTACGACCCGAAAAAGATTACAATGAGCAGTTCTTC.

The count of this clone is one. V usage is TRBV5-6 and J usage is TRBJ2-2; 13 nucleotides align to TRBD2. The V and J ends lost 5 bases and 7 bases, in that order; junction bases with no gene match: 8. The CDR3 loop spans 16 amino acids. Germline V CDR1 and CDR2: SGHDT, YYEEEE. The CDR3 region is CASRLTSGRAHGELFF. CDR3 nucleotide sequence: TGTGCCAGCAGGCTTACTAGCGGGAGGGCTCACGGGGAGCTGTTTTTT.

This chain links TRBV7-9 with TRBJ1-4; D remains unclear. The CDR3 spans 14 residues. Trimming removed 3 bases from V and 1 base from J, with 6 bases in between. Germline CDR1 is SEHNR and CDR2 is FQNEAQ (reference sequence). The CDR3 loop reads CASSLVGTNEKLFF. The CDR3 DNA sequence: TGTGCCAGCAGCTTGGTAGGAACTAATGAAAAACTGTTTTTT. Drawing the rest from reference TRBV7-9 and TRBJ1-4, the complete variable domain is DTGVSQNPRHKITKRGQNVTFRCDPISEHNRLYWYRQTLGQGPEFLTYFQNEAQLEKSRLLSDRFSAERPKGSFSTLEIQRTEQGDSAMYLCASSLVGTNEKLFFGSGTQLSVL.

V and J are TRBV5-6 and TRBJ2-7; possibly TRBD2 for D (5 bases). Deletions cut 3 bases from V and 3 bases from J, with 19 bases between. Per germline, CDR1 SGHDT and CDR2 YYEEEE. CDR3 size: 16 residues. The CDR3 DNA follows: TGTGCCAGCAGCTGGACTCTAGCTGACGATAGCTACGAGCAGTACTTC. Encoded protein: CASSWTLADDSYEQYF.

The CDR3 sequence is CASTKLTGEQYF. Written as DNA, the CDR3 is TGTGCCAGCACCAAACTGACAGGCGAGCAGTACTTC. The chain combines TRBV6-5 with TRBJ2-7; TRBD1 might be the D (6 bases). The CDR3 contains 12 residues. Germline V gives CDR1 MNHEY, CDR2 SVGAGI. V gave up 7 bases and J gave up 6 bases, with 13 bases separating them.

The chain employs TRBV5-8 and TRBJ2-7, with 9 bases lining up with TRBD2. Germline V gene data show CDR1 as SGHTS and CDR2 as YDEGEE. CDR3 length: 16 amino acids. The V and J ends lost 4 bases and 6 bases, in that order; junction bases with no gene match: 14. The CDR3 spells CASSAGRGGANSEQYF. DNA for the CDR3: TGTGCCAGCAGCGCAGGGCGGGGGGGCGCAAATTCCGAGCAGTACTTC. Looking up the rest from reference TRBV5-8 and TRBJ2-7 gives the full variable domain: EAGVTQSPTHLIKTRGQQATLRCSPISGHTSVYWYQQALGLGLQFLLWYDEGEERNRGNFPPRFSGRQFPNYSSELNVNALELEDSALYLCASSAGRGGANSEQYFGPGTRLTVT.

The genes are TRBV10-1 and TRBJ1-1, with 10 bases that match TRBD1. Germline CDR1 WNHNN, CDR2 SYGVQD (reference sequence). V trimming: 9 bases; J trimming: 5 bases; junction bases outside the gene matches: 6. There are 13 residues in the CDR3. The CDR3 protein is CASSDRGGTEAFF. The CDR3 nucleotides are TGCGCCAGTTCGGACAGGGGGGGGACTGAAGCTTTCTTT.

The chain joins TRBV29-1 to TRBJ2-7; 9 bases agree with TRBD1. The length of the CDR3 is 14 residues. V lost 7 bases, J lost 6 bases, and 13 bases stayed unmatched. Germline-derived CDR1 and CDR2 are SQVTM and ANQGSEA. The CDR3 loop reads CSAGTGQGRVEQYF. CDR3 in DNA: TGCAGCGCCGGAACGGGACAGGGCAGGGTCGAGCAGTACTTC.

CDR3 in amino acids: CASSDQQEGGYTF. DNA of the CDR3: TGTGCCAGCAGTGACCAACAGGAGGGAGGCTACACCTTC. This chain uses TRBV2 with TRBJ1-2, with D possibly matching TRBD1 (5 bases). Trimming shortened V by 3 bases and J by 8 bases, and 13 bases separated the two germline ends. The CDR3 extends over 13 amino acids. Germline CDR1 reads SNHLY; CDR2 reads FYNNEI.

The chain recombines TRBV27 with TRBJ2-7; D may be TRBD2 (5 bases). CDR3 length: 13 residues. The germline CDR1 and CDR2 sequences are MNHEY and SMNVEV (reference sequence). Between the trimmed V and J ends, which lost 2 bases and 6 bases, there was a span of 11 bases. The CDR3 loop reads CASSLNGEREQYF. Here the CDR3 DNA reads TGTGCCAGCAGTTTAAACGGGGAGCGCGAGCAGTACTTC.

With regard to this clone: The junction shows a germline mismatch at one end, possibly a read error. The chain employs TRBV7-7 and TRBJ2-3; unclear D gene. This CDR3 has 15 residues. Germline CDR1 SSHAT, CDR2 FNYEAQ (reference sequence). CDR3 DNA: TGTGCTAGCAGCTTAGTGCCCGTTAGCACAGATACGCAGTATTTT. Translated, it gives CASSLVPVSTDTQYF. The variable domain in full, with the rest retrieved from reference TRBV7-7 and TRBJ2-3, is GAGVSQSPRYKVTKRGQDVTLRCDPISSHATLYWYQQALGQGPEFLTYFNYEAQPDKSGLPSDRFSAERPEGSISTLTIQRTEQRDSAMYRCASSLVPVSTDTQYFGPGTRLTVL.

This rearrangement joins TRBV7-3 to TRBJ1-1; D is uncertain. Between the trimmed V and J ends, which lost 5 bases and 1 base, there was a span of 14 bases. The V gene's germline CDR1 is SGHTA and CDR2 FQGTGA. This CDR3 has 15 residues. In DNA form, the CDR3 reads TGTGCCAGCAGCCCCGGATCCTCGGGGAACACTGAAGCTTTCTTT. The encoded protein is CASSPGSSGNTEAFF.

This rearrangement joins TRBV14 to TRBJ2-1, with D tentatively TRBD1 or TRBD2 (5 bases each). CDR3 length: 19 amino acids. Germline CDR1 SGHDN, CDR2 FVKESK. Trimming stripped 4 bases from V and 8 bases from J, with 30 bases between. The DNA of the CDR3 is TGTGCCAGCAGCCCCACCAGGGACCTACTCGCTTTATCCGGGCATGAGCAGTTCTTC. It is translated as CASSPTRDLLALSGHEQFF.

The V call is TRBV6-1, the J call TRBJ1-1; a weak D match, TRBD1 (6 bases). Germline CDR1 MNHNS, CDR2 SASEGT. V was cut by 6 bases and J by 7 bases, with 12 bases left in between. This CDR3 has 12 residues. CDR3 in DNA: TGTGCCAGCAGCCTTTACAGGGATGAAGCTTTCTTT. It yields the protein CASSLYRDEAFF.

This sequence joins TRBV6-6 and TRBJ1-4; TRBD1 is a possible D gene (5 bases). The CDR3 loop spans 12 amino acids. V gave up 6 bases and J gave up 5 bases, with 7 bases separating them. CDR1 is MNHNY, CDR2 SVGAGI, per germline (reference sequence). CDR3 in amino acids: CASSDRNEKLFF. CDR3 coding DNA: TGTGCCAGCAGCGACAGAAATGAAAAACTGTTTTTT.

The chain has TRBV15 and TRBJ2-2; D gene uncertain. The CDR3 totals 13 residues. Germline CDR1 LNHNV, CDR2 YYDKDF (reference sequence). V lost 0 bases to trimming and J lost 5 bases, with 4 bases between them. The CDR3 DNA reads as TGTGCCACCAGCAGAGACGTAACCGGGGAGCTGTTTTTT. Protein product: CATSRDVTGELFF.

This chain joins TRBV5-6 and TRBJ2-5; the D is unclear. The V gene's germline CDR1 is SGHDT and CDR2 YYEEEE. The CDR3 sequence is 13 residues long. Trimming took off 0 bases at V and 5 bases at J, with 8 bases between the two ends. This chain's CDR3 is CASSLANGETQYF. The CDR3 nucleotides are TGTGCCAGCAGCTTGGCCAATGGTGAGACCCAGTACTTC.

The V and J genes are TRBV7-8 and TRBJ1-4; D not certain. The CDR3 covers 13 residues. Trimming removed 5 bases at V and 6 bases at J, with 10 bases between. From germline, CDR1 is SGHVS and CDR2 FQNEAQ. In nucleotides, the CDR3 is TGTGCCAGCAGCCGAGGCCTGGATGAAAAACTGTTTTTT. It translates to CASSRGLDEKLFF.

V gene TRBV27 combines with J gene TRBJ2-1, with TRBD2 matching 8 bases. CDR1 and CDR2 (germline): MNHEY, SMNVEV (reference sequence). J gave up 2 bases and V 2 bases, and 8 bases lay outside the gene matches. This CDR3 contains 17 residues. CDR3 amino acids: CASSLHASGSTYNEQFF. In DNA, the CDR3 is TGTGCCAGCAGTTTACATGCCAGCGGGAGCACCTACAATGAGCAGTTCTTC.

Turning to this clone: An end of the junction does not agree with germline; a read error may underlie this. The chain uses TRBV7-7 and TRBJ2-2; 8 positions match TRBD2. Germline loops: CDR1 SSHAT, CDR2 FNYEAQ (reference sequence). This CDR3 has 14 residues. DNA for the CDR3: TGTGCTAGCACGGGAGGGCCAGCCACCGGGGAGCTGTTTTTT. Its translation: CASTGGPATGELFF.